A single sample is the source of the 21 T cell receptor beta chains below, sequenced in a study of T cell clonality in common variable immunodeficiency. No antigen has been identified for these receptors. Here immunoSEQ multiplex PCR was the method, and the copy in TCRdb shows in-frame clones only, minus some. Listed for the sample are approximately 38,000 clones, none seen a single time. Broader study findings: Fewer deletions and N-nucleotide insertions were reportedly seen in common variable immunodeficiency TCR beta sequences.

The specimen sequenced was peripheral blood mononuclear cells. The receptors come from a human donor with common variable immunodeficiency.

In this sample, this clone turned up many times. The read ends 3 residues shy of where the CDR3 ends; the end is completed using the germline J gene. The chain has TRBV29-1 and TRBJ2-5; perhaps TRBD1 as D (6 bases). The CDR3 totals 14 residues. Trimming removed 4 bases from V and 3 bases from J, with 15 bases in between. Looked up from germline, CDR1 is SQVTM and CDR2 is ANQGSEA. CDR3 sequence reads: CSVVGVGGKETQYF. CDR3 bases read: TGCAGCGTTGTGGGGGTAGGGGGTAAAGAGACC.

This clone was recorded at least ten times. The sequence runs out 3 residues before the end of the CDR3; the remainder is reconstructed from the germline J gene. This chain connects TRBV7-2 to TRBJ2-7; 11 bases line up with TRBD1. Germline-derived CDR1 and CDR2 are SGHTA and FQGNSA. J was trimmed by 3 bases and V by 4 bases; bases with no gene match: 5. The CDR3 extends over 15 amino acids. Incomplete CDR3 DNA: TGTGCCAGCAGCTCAAGGACAGGGGGCCGCTACGAG. Its translation: CASSSRTGGRYE. The full CDR3 protein reads CASSSRTGGRYEQYF.

This clone occurred many times. The read terminates 3 residues ahead of where the CDR3 ends, so the germline J gene completes it. The chain joins TRBV6-2 or TRBV6-3 to TRBJ1-3; tentatively, D is TRBD1 (5 bases). The CDR3 is 16 residues long. CDR1 MNHEY and CDR2 SVGEGT come from the germline V gene. V dropped 5 bases and J dropped 0 bases, with 14 bases sitting between them. Incomplete CDR3 DNA: TGTGCCAGCAGTCCCTCGACAGTAAGCTCTGGAAACACC. Protein product: CASSPSTVSSGNT. The full CDR3 is CASSPSTVSSGNTIYF.

This clone was detected only a few times. The CDR3 goes on 3 residues after the read ends, and that part is filled in from the germline J gene. The chain has TRBV18 and TRBJ1-4, with 10 nucleotides matching TRBD1. V trimming: 2 bases; J trimming: 0 bases; junction bases outside the gene matches: 12. Germline assignment: CDR1 KGHSH and CDR2 LQKENI. CDR3 size: 20 residues. CDR3 sequence reads: CASSPIPATGGSATNEKLFF. Partial CDR3 DNA: TGTGCCAGCTCACCAATCCCCGCGACAGGGGGCTCAGCAACTAATGAAAAA.

About this clone itself: The DNA ends 3 residues before the CDR3 does, and the rest of the CDR3 is filled in from the germline J gene. The gene calls are TRBV7-8 and TRBJ1-3, with 7 bases fitting TRBD1. The CDR3 is made up of 13 amino acids. J was trimmed by 2 bases and V by 11 bases; bases with no gene match: 6. Germline V CDR1 and CDR2: SGHVS, FQNEAQ. CDR3 bases read: TGTGCCGTGACAGGGCCCGCTGGAAACACC. Its translation: CAVTGPAGNT. The complete CDR3 reads CAVTGPAGNTIYF. The entire variable domain, with the rest obtained from reference TRBV7-8 and TRBJ1-3, is as follows: GAGVSQSPRYKVAKRGQDVALRCDPISGHVSLFWYQQALGQGPEFLTYFQNEAQLDKSGLPSDRFFAERPEGSVSTLKIQRTQQEDSAVYLCAVTGPAGNTIYFGEGSWLTVV.

This clone was seen a handful of times. The read comes to an end 3 residues before the CDR3 does, leaving the germline J gene to fill in the end. The chain carries TRBV5-5 and TRBJ2-5; maybe TRBD1 (5 bases). Germline loops: CDR1 SGHKS, CDR2 YYEKEE (reference sequence). The CDR3 spans 15 residues. The V gene lost 6 bases and the J gene lost 5 bases, with 20 bases spanning the gap. The CDR3 is CASNLLTGPRETQYF. CDR3 bases read: TGTGCCAGCAACCTATTAACAGGCCCACGGGAGACC.

This clone was picked up a small number of times. The read finishes 3 residues shy of the CDR3 end, and the germline J gene is used to complete it. The chain uses TRBV13 and TRBJ2-7; 11 bases are shared with TRBD1. The junction had 7 bases not matched to a gene; V was cut back by 5 bases and J by 4 bases. The CDR3 sequence is 15 residues long. CDR1 is PRHDT, CDR2 FYEKMQ, per germline (reference sequence). The CDR3 bases that were read are TGTGCCAGCAGCGCTCGGGACAGGGGGTGGTACGAG. Residues: CASSARDRGWYE. In full, the CDR3 is CASSARDRGWYEQYF.

This clone appeared a few times. The CDR3 end lies 3 residues beyond the end of the read and is filled in from the germline J gene. The rearrangement joins TRBV7-9 to TRBJ1-2; maybe TRBD1 (6 bases). The germline gives CDR1 SEHNR, CDR2 FQNEAQ (reference sequence). The ends were cut back, 4 bases at V and 2 bases at J, with 11 bases in the middle. This CDR3 has 14 residues. CDR3 amino acids: CASSSIQGNYGYTF. The sequenced part of the CDR3 DNA is TGTGCCAGCAGCTCAATCCAGGGGAACTATGGC.

This clone occurred many times. Sequencing ends 3 residues short of the CDR3 end; the germline J gene provides the rest. The V call is TRBV2, the J call TRBJ1-1, with D possibly being TRBD1 (5 bases). The CDR3 contains 16 residues. V shed 3 bases and J shed 4 bases, with 18 bases lying between them. Germline CDR1 SNHLY, CDR2 FYNNEI. CDR3 amino acids: CASSDARAPMGTEAFF. CDR3 bases read: TGTGCCAGCAGTGACGCCAGGGCCCCCATGGGCACTGAA.

Details on this clone: The read falls 3 residues short of the CDR3 end, and the missing part is taken from the germline J gene. V usage is TRBV2 and J usage is TRBJ2-5, with a tentative D call TRBD2 (7 bases). V was shortened by 1 base and J by 5 bases, with 14 bases between the two germline ends. This CDR3 comprises 15 residues. The germline gives CDR1 SNHLY, CDR2 FYNNEI. CDR3 in amino acids: CASSEEGHGGETQYF. CDR3 DNA (partial): TGTGCCAGCAGTGAAGAGGGACACGGGGGGGAGACC.

This clone was recorded many times. Coverage ceases 3 residues before the CDR3 finishes, and the germline J gene fills in the end. The V and J genes are TRBV30 and TRBJ1-1; 8 nucleotides align to TRBD1. The trim removed 7 bases at V and 5 bases at J, leaving 9 bases unmatched. Germline assignment: CDR1 GTSNPN and CDR2 SVGIG (reference sequence). This CDR3 region has 13 residues. CDR3 DNA (partial): TGTGCCTTTCTTAGGACAGGGCGGACTGAA. It specifies CAFLRTGRTE. The entire CDR3 is CAFLRTGRTEAFF. Full variable domain (rest looked up from reference TRBV30 and TRBJ1-1): SQTIHQWPATLVQPVGSPLSLECTVEGTSNPNLYWYRQAAGRGLQLLFYSVGIGQISSEVPQNLSASRPQDRQFILSSKKLLLSDSGFYLCAFLRTGRTEAFFGQGTRLTVV.

A few counts support this clone. The read stops 3 residues short of the end of the CDR3; the missing end is completed from the germline J gene. V is TRBV6-1 and J is TRBJ1-5; 7 bases agree with TRBD1. Germline CDR1 reads MNHNS; CDR2 reads SASEGT. With V trimmed by 2 bases and J by 7 bases, 5 bases remained unmatched. The CDR3 covers 14 residues. The chain's CDR3 is CASSELTGNQPQHF. CDR3 DNA, as far as it was read: TGTGCCAGCAGTGAATTGACAGGGAACCAGCCC.

This clone was recorded at least ten times. The CDR3 goes on 3 residues after the read ends, and that part is filled in from the germline J gene. V and J are TRBV3-1 (or the pseudogene TRBV3-2) and TRBJ1-6, with D possibly matching TRBD1 (5 bases). This CDR3 comprises 14 residues. V was shortened by 4 bases and J by 10 bases, with 14 bases between the two germline ends. Germline assignment: CDR1 LGHDT and CDR2 YNNKEL (reference sequence). The sequenced part of the CDR3 DNA is TGTGCCAGCAGCCCATTGCGGGGCAGATCACCC. This translates into CASSPLRGRSP. The whole CDR3 reads CASSPLRGRSPLHF.

About this clone itself: The read ends 3 residues early relative to the CDR3; the germline J gene fills the gap. The genes are TRBV2 and TRBJ1-5; weak D call: TRBD1 (5 bases). The CDR3 consists of 13 residues. CDR1 and CDR2 from the germline V gene are SNHLY and FYNNEI. With 7 bases removed from V and 7 bases from J, the gap between germline ends came to 14 bases. The CDR3 bases that were read are TGTGCCAGCACCGCCGTGGAGGGGCAGCCC. Translating it yields CASTAVEGQP. The entire CDR3 is CASTAVEGQPQHF.

This clone has a count of ten or more. Read data end 3 residues before the CDR3 end; the end is taken from the germline J gene. The chain combines TRBV18 with TRBJ1-1, with 8 bases fitting TRBD1. CDR3 length: 13 residues. CDR1 is KGHSH and CDR2 is LQKENI in the germline V gene. CDR3 loop: CASSPRTGIEAFF. The CDR3 bases that were read are TGTGCCAGCTCACCGCGGACAGGGATTGAG. Variable domain in full (rest from reference TRBV18 and TRBJ1-1): NAGVMQNPRHLVRRRGQEARLRCSPMKGHSHVYWYRQLPEEGLKFMVYLQKENIIDESGMPKERFSAEFPKEGPSILRIQQVVRGDSAAYFCASSPRTGIEAFFGQGTRLTVV.

This clone was detected a few times. The CDR3 end is not reached by the read, which stops 3 residues before it; the germline J gene fills it in. The V gene is TRBV2, the J gene TRBJ1-4; D gene uncertain. Trimming shortened V by 4 bases and J by 7 bases, and 7 bases separated the two germline ends. The CDR3 runs to 12 residues. In germline, CDR1 is SNHLY, CDR2 FYNNEI. Incomplete CDR3 DNA: TGTGCCAGCAGTGTCGCGGGTGAAAAA. Translated, it gives CASSVAGEK. The whole CDR3 sequence is CASSVAGEKLFF. Using reference TRBV2 and TRBJ1-4 for the parts outside the CDR3, the full variable domain is EPEVTQTPSHQVTQMGQEVILRCVPISNHLYFYWYRQILGQKVEFLVSFYNNEISEKSEIFDDQFSVERPDGSNFTLKIRSTKLEDSAMYFCASSVAGEKLFFGSGTQLSVL.

The sample holds a few counts of this clone. The read gets to within 3 residues of the CDR3 end, and the germline J gene fills in the rest. The rearrangement uses TRBV7-8 and TRBJ2-5, with D maybe TRBD2 (6 bases). Trimming pared 5 bases from V and 4 bases from J, leaving 14 bases between. The CDR3 totals 14 residues. The germline CDR1 and CDR2 sequences are SGHVS and FQNEAQ. CDR3 sequence: CASSHTSPPETQYF. Partial CDR3 DNA: TGTGCCAGCAGCCACACTAGCCCCCCAGAGACC.

Details on this clone: The read comes to an end 3 residues before the CDR3 does, leaving the germline J gene to fill in the end. The chain combines TRBV19 with TRBJ2-2, with 9 bases that match TRBD1. The CDR3 is 17 residues long. V gave up 7 bases and J gave up 6 bases; unmatched junction bases: 15. Germline-derived CDR1 and CDR2 are LNHDA and SQIVND (reference sequence). This CDR3 is CASNEATGTGFSGELFF. CDR3 DNA, as far as it was read: TGTGCCAGTAATGAAGCGACCGGGACAGGGTTTTCCGGGGAG.

On this clone: With the read ending 3 residues before the CDR3 end, the germline J gene is used to fill in that end. V and J are TRBV6-4 and TRBJ2-2; 10 bases fit TRBD1. The CDR3 totals 14 residues. CDR1 is MRHNA and CDR2 is SNTAGT in the germline V gene. Losses at the gene ends were 9 bases for V and 4 bases for J; bases not matched to a gene: 5. Here the CDR3 reads CARDRGQSTGELFF. The CDR3 bases that were read are TGTGCCAGAGACAGGGGGCAAAGCACCGGGGAG.

A word on this clone: The read stops 3 residues short of the end of the CDR3; the missing end is completed from the germline J gene. This chain joins TRBV6-1 and TRBJ1-5, with a possible D match to TRBD1 (6 bases). The germline gives CDR1 MNHNS, CDR2 SASEGT. Trimming stripped 2 bases from V and 2 bases from J, with 10 bases between. The CDR3 contains 15 residues. The CDR3 spells CASSENRAGNQPQHF. The part of the CDR3 DNA that was read is TGTGCCAGCAGTGAAAACAGGGCGGGCAATCAGCCC.

This clone was observed many times. The sequence runs out 3 residues before the end of the CDR3; the remainder is reconstructed from the germline J gene. V gene TRBV18 combines with J gene TRBJ2-6; 10 bases fit TRBD1. The CDR3 loop spans 16 amino acids. The germline V gene encodes CDR1 KGHSH and CDR2 LQKENI. The junction had 2 bases not matched to a gene; V was cut back by 2 bases and J by 4 bases. The chain's CDR3 is CASSPGTGDGANVLTF. The part of the CDR3 DNA that was read is TGTGCCAGCTCACCAGGGACAGGGGACGGGGCCAACGTC.